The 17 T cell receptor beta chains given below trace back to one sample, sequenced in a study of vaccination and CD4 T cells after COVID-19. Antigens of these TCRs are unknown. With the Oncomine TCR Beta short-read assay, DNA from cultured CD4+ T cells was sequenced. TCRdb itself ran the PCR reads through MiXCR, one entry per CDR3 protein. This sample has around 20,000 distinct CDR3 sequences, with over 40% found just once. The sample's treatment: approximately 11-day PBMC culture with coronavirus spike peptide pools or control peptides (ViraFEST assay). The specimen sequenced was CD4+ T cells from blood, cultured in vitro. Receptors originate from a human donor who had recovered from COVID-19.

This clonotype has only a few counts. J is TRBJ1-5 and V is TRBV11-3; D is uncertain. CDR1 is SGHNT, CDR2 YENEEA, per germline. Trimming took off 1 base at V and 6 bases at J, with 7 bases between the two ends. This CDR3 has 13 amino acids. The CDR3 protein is CASSLVLGQPQHF. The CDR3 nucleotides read TGTGCCAGCAGCTTAGTGTTGGGTCAGCCCCAGCATTTT.

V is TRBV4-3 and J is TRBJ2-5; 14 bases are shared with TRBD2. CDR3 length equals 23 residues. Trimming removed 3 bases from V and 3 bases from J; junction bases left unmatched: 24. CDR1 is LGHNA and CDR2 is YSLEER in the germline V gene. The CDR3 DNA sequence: TGCGCCAGCAGCCAGGGGAAGGGGAGACCCAGGGGGACTAGCGGGAGAGAGGAAGAGACCCAGTACTTC. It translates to CASSQGKGRPRGTSGREEETQYF.

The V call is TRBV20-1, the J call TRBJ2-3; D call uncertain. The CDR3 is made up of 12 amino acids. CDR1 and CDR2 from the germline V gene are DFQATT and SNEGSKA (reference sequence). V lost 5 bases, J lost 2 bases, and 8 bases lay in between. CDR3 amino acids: CSAVVVTDTQYF. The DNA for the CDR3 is TGCAGTGCTGTCGTCGTCACAGATACGCAGTATTTT.

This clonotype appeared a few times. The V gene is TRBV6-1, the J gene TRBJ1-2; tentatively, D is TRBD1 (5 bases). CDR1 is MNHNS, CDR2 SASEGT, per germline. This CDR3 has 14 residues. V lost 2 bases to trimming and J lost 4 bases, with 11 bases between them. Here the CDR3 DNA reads TGTGCCAGCAGTGAAACGACAGCGTCCTATGGCTACACCTTC. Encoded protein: CASSETTASYGYTF.

The CDR3 bases are TGTGCCAGCAGCCAATCCTCGGTCCAGCCCCAGCATTTT. It specifies CASSQSSVQPQHF. The V gene is TRBV12-3 or TRBV12-4, the J gene TRBJ1-5; D is undetermined. Trimming removed 6 bases from V and 7 bases from J, with 13 bases in between. The CDR3 has 13 amino acids.

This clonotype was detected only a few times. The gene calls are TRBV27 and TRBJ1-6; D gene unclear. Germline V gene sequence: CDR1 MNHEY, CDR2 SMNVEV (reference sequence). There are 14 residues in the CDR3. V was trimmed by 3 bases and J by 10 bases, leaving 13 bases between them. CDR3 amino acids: CASSFPGVHSPLHF. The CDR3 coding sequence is TGTGCCAGCAGTTTCCCGGGAGTCCACTCACCCCTCCACTTT.

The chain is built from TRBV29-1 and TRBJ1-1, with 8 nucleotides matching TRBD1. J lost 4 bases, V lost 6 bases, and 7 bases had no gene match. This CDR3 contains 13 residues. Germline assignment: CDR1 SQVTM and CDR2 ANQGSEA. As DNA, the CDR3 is TGCAGCGTAAGATTTACAGGGGGCACTGAAGCTTTCTTT. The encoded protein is CSVRFTGGTEAFF.

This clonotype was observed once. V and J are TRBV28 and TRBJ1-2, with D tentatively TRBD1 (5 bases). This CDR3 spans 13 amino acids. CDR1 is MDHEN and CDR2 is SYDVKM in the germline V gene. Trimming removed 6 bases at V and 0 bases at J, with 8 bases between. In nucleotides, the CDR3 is TGTGCCAGCAGGGGACTGGCTAACTATGGCTACACCTTC. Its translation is CASRGLANYGYTF.

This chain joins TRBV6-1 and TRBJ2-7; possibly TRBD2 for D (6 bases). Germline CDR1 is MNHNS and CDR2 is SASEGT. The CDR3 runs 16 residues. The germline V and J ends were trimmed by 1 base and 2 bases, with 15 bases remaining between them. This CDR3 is CASSEGGVFIPYEQYF. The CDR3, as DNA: TGTGCCAGCAGTGAAGGGGGGGTCTTTATCCCCTACGAGCAGTACTTC.

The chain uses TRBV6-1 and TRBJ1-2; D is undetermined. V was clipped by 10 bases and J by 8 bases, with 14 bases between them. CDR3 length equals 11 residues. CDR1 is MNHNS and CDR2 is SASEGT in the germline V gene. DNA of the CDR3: TGTGCCACCGTCGGAAGTGGGGGCTACACCTTC. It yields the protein CATVGSGGYTF.

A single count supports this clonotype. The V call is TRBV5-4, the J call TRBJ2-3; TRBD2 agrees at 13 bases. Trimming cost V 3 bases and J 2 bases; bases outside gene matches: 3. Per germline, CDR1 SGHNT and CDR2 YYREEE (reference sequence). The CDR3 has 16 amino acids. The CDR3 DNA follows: TGTGCCAGCAGCTGGGGACTAGCGGGGTCCACAGATACGCAGTATTTT. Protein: CASSWGLAGSTDTQYF.

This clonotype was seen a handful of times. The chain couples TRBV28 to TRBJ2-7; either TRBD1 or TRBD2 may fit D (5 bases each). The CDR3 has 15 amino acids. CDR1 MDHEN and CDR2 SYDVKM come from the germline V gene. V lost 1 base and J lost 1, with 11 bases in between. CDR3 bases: TGTGCCAGCAGTTTATCGACAGCGGTATCCTACGAGCAGTACTTC. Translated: CASSLSTAVSYEQYF.

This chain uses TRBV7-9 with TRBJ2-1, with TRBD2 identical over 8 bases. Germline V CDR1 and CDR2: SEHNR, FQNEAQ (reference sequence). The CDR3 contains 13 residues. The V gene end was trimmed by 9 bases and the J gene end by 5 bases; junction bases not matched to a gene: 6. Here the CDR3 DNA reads TGTGCCAGTGGTAGCGGGGAGAACAATGAGCAGTTCTTC. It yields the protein CASGSGENNEQFF.

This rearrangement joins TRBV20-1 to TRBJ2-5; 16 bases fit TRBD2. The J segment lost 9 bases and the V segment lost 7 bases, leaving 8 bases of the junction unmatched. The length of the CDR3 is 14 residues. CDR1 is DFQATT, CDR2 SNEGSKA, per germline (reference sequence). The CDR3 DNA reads TGCAGTGGGACACCGGGACTAGCGGGGGGGCCCCAGTACTTC. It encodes CSGTPGLAGGPQYF.

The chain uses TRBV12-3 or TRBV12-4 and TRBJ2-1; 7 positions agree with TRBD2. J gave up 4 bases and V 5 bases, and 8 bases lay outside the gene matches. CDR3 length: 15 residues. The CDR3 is CASSTSTGGYNEQFF. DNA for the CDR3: TGTGCCAGCAGTACCTCGACGGGGGGTTACAATGAGCAGTTCTTC.

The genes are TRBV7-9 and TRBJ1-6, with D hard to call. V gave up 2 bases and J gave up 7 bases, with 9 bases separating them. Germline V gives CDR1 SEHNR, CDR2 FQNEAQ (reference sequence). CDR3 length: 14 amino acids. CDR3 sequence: CASSLPVMNSPLHF. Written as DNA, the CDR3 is TGTGCCAGCAGCTTACCGGTTATGAATTCACCCCTCCACTTT.

The CDR3 sequence is CATSDSGTGDNEQFF. In DNA, the CDR3 is TGTGCCACCAGTGATTCCGGGACAGGGGACAATGAGCAGTTCTTC. The rearrangement joins TRBV24-1 to TRBJ2-1, with 10 bases aligning to TRBD1. CDR3 length equals 15 residues. Germline trimming cut 2 bases from V and 5 bases from J; bases unmatched to any gene: 2. Germline lookup yields CDR1 KGHDR and CDR2 SFDVKD.